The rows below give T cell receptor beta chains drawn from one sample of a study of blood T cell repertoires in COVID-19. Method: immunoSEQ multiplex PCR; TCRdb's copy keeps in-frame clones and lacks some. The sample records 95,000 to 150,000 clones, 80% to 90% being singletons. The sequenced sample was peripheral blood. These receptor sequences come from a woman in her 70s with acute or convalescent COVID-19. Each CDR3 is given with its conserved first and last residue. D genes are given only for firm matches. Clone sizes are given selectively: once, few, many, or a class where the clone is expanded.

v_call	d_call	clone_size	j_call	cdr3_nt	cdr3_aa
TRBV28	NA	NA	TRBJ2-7	TGTGCCAGCAGTCTCCCCTACGAGCAGTACTTC	CASSLPYEQYF
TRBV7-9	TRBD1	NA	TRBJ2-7	TGTGCCAGCAGCGGCTTGCCGGGACAGGGGGGGTCCGGGACTTACTTC	CASSGLPGQGGSGTYF
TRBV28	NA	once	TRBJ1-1	TGTGCCAGCATCAGCGGGTGGGGAAAAACTGAAGCTTTCTTT	CASISGWGKTEAFF
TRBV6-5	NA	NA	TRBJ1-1	TGTGCCAGCAGCTTCCATCGAGACACTGAAGCTTTCTTT	CASSFHRDTEAFF
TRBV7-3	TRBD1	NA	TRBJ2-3	TGTGCCAGCAGCCAACGACAGGGAAGGAGCACAGATACGCAGTATTTT	CASSQRQGRSTDTQYF
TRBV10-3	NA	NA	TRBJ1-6	TGTGCCATCAGTGCCGGGGGCTATAATTCACCCCTCCACTTT	CAISAGGYNSPLHF
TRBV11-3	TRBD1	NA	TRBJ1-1	TGTGCCAGCAGCCCAAGGACAGGAGGGACTGAAGCTTTCTTT	CASSPRTGGTEAFF
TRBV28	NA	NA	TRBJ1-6	TGTGCCAGCAGTTTTTCCGACGGGAATAATTCACCCCTCCACTTT	CASSFSDGNNSPLHF
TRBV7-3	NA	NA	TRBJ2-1	TGTGCCAGCAGCTTAATGGCGGGCAATGAGCAGTTCTTC	CASSLMAGNEQFF
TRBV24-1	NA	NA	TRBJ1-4	TGTGCCACCTCAGGGTGGTGGAGAGAAAAACTGTTTTTT	CATSGWWREKLFF
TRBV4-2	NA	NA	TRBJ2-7	TGTGCCAGCAGCCAAGAAGAGGGGGGGCATAGAGAGCAGTACTTC	CASSQEEGGHREQYF
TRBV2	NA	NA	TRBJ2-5	TGTGCCAGTGACTTTTCGGACAACCAAGAGACCCAGTACTTC	CASDFSDNQETQYF
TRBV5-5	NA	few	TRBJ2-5	TGTGCCAGCAGCACTCCAGGGCAAGAGACCCAGTACTTC	CASSTPGQETQYF
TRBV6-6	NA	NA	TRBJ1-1	TGTGCCAGCAGCCACCGGAGGGACACTGAAGCTTTCTTT	CASSHRRDTEAFF
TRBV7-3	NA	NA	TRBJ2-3	TGTGCCAGCAGCCGTAGCACAGATACGCAGTATTTT	CASSRSTDTQYF
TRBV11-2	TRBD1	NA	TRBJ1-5	TGTGCCAGCAGCTATGCGACAGGGTCGAATCAGCCCCAGCATTTT	CASSYATGSNQPQHF
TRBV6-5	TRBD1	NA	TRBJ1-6	TGTGCCAGCAGTACCGGGACAGGCTATAATTCACCCCTCCACTTT	CASSTGTGYNSPLHF
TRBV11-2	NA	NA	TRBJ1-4	TGTGCCAGCAGCTCCAACGCCAGGGCCGCCCCCTATGAAAAACTGTTTTTT	CASSSNARAAPYEKLFF
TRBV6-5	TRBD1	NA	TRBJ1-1	TGTGCCACCCTCAGGGGGAGCACTGAAGCTTTCTTT	CATLRGSTEAFF
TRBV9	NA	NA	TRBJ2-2	TGTGCCAGCAGCGTTTTATCCACCGGGGAGCTGTTTTTT	CASSVLSTGELFF
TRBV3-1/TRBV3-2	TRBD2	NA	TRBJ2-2	TGTGCCAGCAGCCGGGCTAGCGGGGGGCCACCTTCTGGCGGGGAGCTGTTTTTT	CASSRASGGPPSGGELFF
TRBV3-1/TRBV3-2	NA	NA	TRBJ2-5	TGTGCCAGCAGCCAAGCAGGGGACGGGGAGACCCAGTACTTC	CASSQAGDGETQYF
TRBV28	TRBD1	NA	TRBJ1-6	TGTGCCAGCAGTTCAACCTTGACAGGGTACTATAATTCACCCCTCCACTTT	CASSSTLTGYYNSPLHF
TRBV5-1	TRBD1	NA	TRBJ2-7	TGCGCCAGCAGCTCCGGACAGGTCTACGAGCAGTACTTC	CASSSGQVYEQYF
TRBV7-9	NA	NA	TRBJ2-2	TGTGCCAGCAGCCCCACTGCCGCCCCCGGGGAGCTGTTTTTT	CASSPTAAPGELFF
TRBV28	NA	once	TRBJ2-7	TGTGCCAGCAGCATCGTGTTGGCAACAGGACGGTCCTACGAGCAGTACTTC	CASSIVLATGRSYEQYF
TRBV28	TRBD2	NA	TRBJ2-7	TGTGCCAGCAGTCTCCCTAGCGGGGGGGCCGCTTACGAGCAGTACTTC	CASSLPSGGAAYEQYF
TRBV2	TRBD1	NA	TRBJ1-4	TGTGCCAGCCGACAGGGAGCTAATGAAAAACTGTTTTTT	CASRQGANEKLFF
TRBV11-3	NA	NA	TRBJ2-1	TGTGCCAGCAGCTCCACAGAGAACAATGAGCAGTTCTTC	CASSSTENNEQFF